Sequencing of this T cell receptor (beta chain) was carried out in a study of technical replicates of blood from a few donors. The CDR3 runs 16 residues. J lost 1 base, V lost 0 bases, and 7 bases had no gene match. Germline-derived CDR1 and CDR2 are SGDLS and YYNGEE. Sequencing used immunoSEQ multiplex PCR; TCRdb keeps in-frame clones, though not all of them. Of approximately 75,000 clones in the sample, approximately 97% were seen once. This receptor was identified in a human donor in good health. The sequenced sample consisted of T cells isolated from PBMCs. The rearrangement links TRBV9 to TRBJ2-7; 7 nucleotides align to TRBD1. CDR3 residues: CASSVEGQNHSYEQYF. The CDR3 DNA reads as TGTGCCAGCAGCGTAGAGGGACAGAACCATTCCTACGAGCAGTACTTC.